Listed below are T cell receptor beta chains from one sample, sequenced in a study of shared clonotypes between healthy human individuals. TCRdb's copy holds only in-frame clones and misses some; the assay was immunoSEQ multiplex PCR. This table has some 2,000,000 clones, around 96% appearing once. The source material was naive CD8+ T cells sorted from blood. The receptors come from a man younger than 35 in good health. CDR3s include the opening cysteine and the closing phenylalanine or tryptophan. Fields, in order: CDR3 DNA, CDR3 protein, D gene, J gene, V gene, clone size. A D gene is named only where the DNA matches it firmly. Not every row has a clone size; where given, it reads once, few, many or a size class.

TGTGCCAGCAGCTCCCGGGGGGACAGTCCCTACAATGAGCAGTTCTTC CASSSRGDSPYNEQFF - TRBJ2-1 TRBV27 -
TGTGCCAGCAGCTTCTCAGGGTTCTCCTACGAGCAGTACTTC CASSFSGFSYEQYF - TRBJ2-7 TRBV11-2 -
TGCGCCAGCAGTCATACATCTTCAAGCAATCAGCCCCAGCATTTT CASSHTSSSNQPQHF - TRBJ1-5 TRBV4-1 -
TGTGCCAGCAGCTTACGAGGGGCCACTGAAGCTTTCTTT CASSLRGATEAFF - TRBJ1-1 TRBV5-8 once
TGTGCCAGTAGTATAGTCCCCGTTTTCGACGATCGGCAAAACATTCAGTACTTC CASSIVPVFDDRQNIQYF - TRBJ2-4 TRBV19 -
TGTGCCAGCAGCTTATACAGCGAGGAGCACCCCGAGCAGTACTTC CASSLYSEEHPEQYF - TRBJ2-7 TRBV7-2 -
TGTGCCAGCAGCTTAGCGGGCGGGGCTCATAATGAAAAACTGTTTTTT CASSLAGGAHNEKLFF - TRBJ1-4 TRBV7-9 -
TGTGCCAGCAGCACAAGGACAGCGTACTATGGCTACACCTTC CASSTRTAYYGYTF - TRBJ1-2 TRBV5-4 -
TGCGCCAGGACCACGGGTTTGCAGGAGCAGTACTTC CARTTGLQEQYF - TRBJ2-7 TRBV5-1 once
TGTGCCAGCAGCGCCCTCGGGATCCCCGGTGAGACCCAGTACTTC CASSALGIPGETQYF - TRBJ2-5 TRBV27 -
TGCGCCAGCAGCCAAGAAGGGCGCCCAGAGCAGTTCTTC CASSQEGRPEQFF - TRBJ2-1 TRBV4-1 -
TGCGCCAGCAGCCAAGAACAGGGGCTATCCTACGAGCAGTACTTC CASSQEQGLSYEQYF TRBD1 TRBJ2-7 TRBV4-1 -
TGTGCCAGCAGCCAAGGATCAGGGGGGAGAGCAGGCTACACCTTC CASSQGSGGRAGYTF TRBD1 TRBJ1-2 TRBV14 -
TGTGCCAGCAGCGCCACCGGGACAGCTAACTATGGCTACACCTTC CASSATGTANYGYTF TRBD1 TRBJ1-2 TRBV11-2 -
TGTGCCAGCAGTGATAGTACGGTGATCATGAACTATGGCTACACCTTC CASSDSTVIMNYGYTF - TRBJ1-2 TRBV6-1 -
TGCGCCAGCAGCCAAGTTGGACTAGCACAAGAGACCCAGTACTTC CASSQVGLAQETQYF TRBD2 TRBJ2-5 TRBV4-1 -
TGTGCCAGCAGATTGGACGGGATTCGGGGCTACACCTTC CASRLDGIRGYTF - TRBJ1-2 TRBV5-4 -
TGTGCCAGCAGCTTAGCGCATGGAAACACCATATATTTT CASSLAHGNTIYF - TRBJ1-3 TRBV7-9 few
TGCGCCAGCAGTCATACCGGGTCAACGGAGGGCTACACCTTC CASSHTGSTEGYTF - TRBJ1-2 TRBV4-1 -
TGCGCCAGCAGCCAAATCCGCGGAGCTGAAGCTTTCTTT CASSQIRGAEAFF - TRBJ1-1 TRBV4-3 -
TGTGCCAGCAGTGTCTCCGGGACAGGGCGGTCGGGTGGCTACACCTTC CASSVSGTGRSGGYTF TRBD1 TRBJ1-2 TRBV6-1 -
TGTGCCAGCAGTTCCCGGGGTTCAGATACGCAGTATTTT CASSSRGSDTQYF - TRBJ2-3 TRBV28 -
TGCGCCAGCAGCTTCCTTCCGACTGACTCCTACAATGAGCAGTTCTTC CASSFLPTDSYNEQFF - TRBJ2-1 TRBV5-1 -
TGCACTGGGACCTCCGCATACAATGAGCAGTTCTTC CTGTSAYNEQFF - TRBJ2-1 TRBV29-1 -
TGTGCCAGCAGCTTAATAGCGGAACATAGGGCCAATGAGCAGTTCTTC CASSLIAEHRANEQFF - TRBJ2-1 TRBV7-3 -
TGTGCCAGCAGTGGGACAGGGGCCCCTTATGGCTACACCTTC CASSGTGAPYGYTF TRBD1 TRBJ1-2 TRBV2 -
TGTGCCAGCAGTCCCGGACAGGGCGTCAATCAGCCCCAGCATTTT CASSPGQGVNQPQHF TRBD1 TRBJ1-5 TRBV27 -
TGTGCCAGCAGCTTCGGCGGTTCCGAGCAGTACTTC CASSFGGSEQYF - TRBJ2-7 TRBV5-4 -
TGTGCCAGCAGTGTACGGGGTTGGGAGACCCAGTACTTC CASSVRGWETQYF - TRBJ2-5 TRBV6-1 -
TGTGCCAGCAGCTTTTCGGACAGCTCCTACGAGCAGTACTTC CASSFSDSSYEQYF - TRBJ2-7 TRBV5-8 -
TGTGCCAGCAGTCCGAGTTGGGGGGAGATCAACTCCTACGAGCAGTACTTC CASSPSWGEINSYEQYF - TRBJ2-7 TRBV27 -
TGTGCCAGCAGTCCGACAGGTTATGGGGACACTGAAGCTTTCTTT CASSPTGYGDTEAFF - TRBJ1-1 TRBV28 -
TGTGCCTGGAGTGTTGGGGTTTGGGGTACGCAGTATTTT CAWSVGVWGTQYF - TRBJ2-3 TRBV30 -
TGCGCCAGCAGCCCGAATCCGAACAATGAGCAGTTCTTC CASSPNPNNEQFF - TRBJ2-1 TRBV4-1 -
TGTGCCAGCACCCCCCAAGGGCGGTACGAGCAGTACTTC CASTPQGRYEQYF - TRBJ2-7 TRBV7-9 -
TGTGCCAGCAGCAGCAGGTCCCAACCTGGGGAGGGCTACACCTTC CASSSRSQPGEGYTF - TRBJ1-2 TRBV5-5 -
TGCAGCGTTGAAGCGGGACTAGAAAGCTCCTACAATGAGCAGTTCTTC CSVEAGLESSYNEQFF TRBD2 TRBJ2-1 TRBV29-1 -
TGTGCCAGCAGCGCTAATACAGGGGATGGCTACACCTTC CASSANTGDGYTF TRBD1 TRBJ1-2 TRBV7-9 few
TGCAGCGTTGAGGAAGCGGAGAACACCGGGGAGCTGTTTTTT CSVEEAENTGELFF - TRBJ2-2 TRBV29-1 -
TGTGCCAGCAGTATCGGGACTAACACTGAAGCTTTCTTT CASSIGTNTEAFF - TRBJ1-1 TRBV27 -
TGTGCCAGCAGCTTACTCAGGGGCACCCAAGAGACCCAGTACTTC CASSLLRGTQETQYF - TRBJ2-5 TRBV7-2 -
TGTGCCAGCAGTCACGGACAGGGGGCGATGAACACTGAAGCTTTCTTT CASSHGQGAMNTEAFF TRBD1 TRBJ1-1 TRBV6-6 -
TGCGCCAGCAGCTTGGCCGGCGGAGCAACTAATGAAAAACTGTTTTTT CASSLAGGATNEKLFF - TRBJ1-4 TRBV5-1 -
TGTGCCAGCAGCGTAGGCGGTATGAACACTGAAGCTTTCTTT CASSVGGMNTEAFF - TRBJ1-1 TRBV9 -
TGCGCCAGCAGCCCCGCCGAGGACACCTTGTACTTC CASSPAEDTLYF - TRBJ2-5 TRBV4-1 -
TGCAGCGTACAGGAGGGGTACGAGCAGTACTTC CSVQEGYEQYF - TRBJ2-7 TRBV29-1 -
TGTGCCAGCAGCGTAGAGGGCGCCACAGATACGCAGTATTTT CASSVEGATDTQYF - TRBJ2-3 TRBV9 -
TGTGCCAGCAGCTTAGCTGGGGACGGAGAAGCTTTCTTT CASSLAGDGEAFF - TRBJ1-1 TRBV7-9 -
TGTGCCAGCAGCTTAGGGATGAACACTGAAGCTTTCTTT CASSLGMNTEAFF - TRBJ1-1 TRBV5-5 once
TGTGCCTGGAGTGGGGGACAGGTTAATGAAAAACTGTTTTTT CAWSGGQVNEKLFF TRBD1 TRBJ1-4 TRBV30 -
TGCACCAGCAGCCAAGATTACGGGGACCACTACGAGCAGTACTTC CTSSQDYGDHYEQYF - TRBJ2-7 TRBV1 -
TGTGCCAGCAGTGAAGCGCCATGGGGATCGGAAAACACCATATATTTT CASSEAPWGSENTIYF - TRBJ1-3 TRBV2 -
TGTGCCAGCAGTTACGGGACAGGCGGAAACACCATATATTTT CASSYGTGGNTIYF TRBD1 TRBJ1-3 TRBV6-5 once
TGTGCCAGCAGTTACTCTGGGGCTACGGAGCTGTTTTTT CASSYSGATELFF - TRBJ2-2 TRBV6-5 -